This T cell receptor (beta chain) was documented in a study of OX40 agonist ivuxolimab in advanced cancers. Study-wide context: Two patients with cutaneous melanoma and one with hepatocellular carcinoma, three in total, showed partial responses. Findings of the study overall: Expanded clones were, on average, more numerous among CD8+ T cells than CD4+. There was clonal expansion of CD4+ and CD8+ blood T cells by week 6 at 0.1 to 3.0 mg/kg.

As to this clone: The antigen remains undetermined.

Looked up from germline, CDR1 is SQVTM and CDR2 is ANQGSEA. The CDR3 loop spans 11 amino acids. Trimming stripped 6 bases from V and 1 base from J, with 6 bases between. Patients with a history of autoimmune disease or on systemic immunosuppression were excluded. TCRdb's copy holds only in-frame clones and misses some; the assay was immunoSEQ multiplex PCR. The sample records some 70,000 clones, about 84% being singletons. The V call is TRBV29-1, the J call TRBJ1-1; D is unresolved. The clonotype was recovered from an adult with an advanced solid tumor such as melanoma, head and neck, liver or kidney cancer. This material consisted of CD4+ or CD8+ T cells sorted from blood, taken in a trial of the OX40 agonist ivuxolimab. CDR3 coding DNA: TGCAGCGTCGGCGCGAACACTGAAGCTTTCTTT. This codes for CSVGANTEAFF.